Each of the 9 T cell receptor beta chains below was sequenced from the same sample in a study of T cells in Graves' hyperthyroidism and ophthalmopathy. RNA transcripts provided the source from which TCR beta CDR3 regions were amplified. With the HTBI primer set, the TCR CDR3 went through a first round of RT-PCR. From the multiplex PCR reads, TCRdb called clonotypes with MiXCR, one entry per CDR3 protein. The sample carries around 280,000 distinct CDR3 sequences, roughly 15% recorded once. Sequencing was done on a sample of blood. These receptors all come from a woman aged 40-49 years with Graves' hyperthyroidism.

This clonotype was detected ten times or more. The rearrangement joins TRBV5-1 to TRBJ2-1, with D possibly being TRBD2 (6 bases). Trimming took off 3 bases at V and 1 base at J, with 8 bases between the two ends. The germline CDR1 and CDR2 sequences are SGHRS and YFSETQ. This CDR3 has 14 amino acids. CDR3 coding DNA: TGCGCCAGCAGCTCGACTAGGTCCTACAATGAGCAGTTCTTC. Translating it yields CASSSTRSYNEQFF.

This clonotype was picked up a small number of times. The rearrangement joins TRBV6-1 to TRBJ2-7; TRBD2 matches 8 bases. Per the germline V gene, CDR1 is MNHNS and CDR2 is SASEGT. After removal of 4 bases from V and 5 bases from J, the junction contained 10 bases not matched to a gene. This CDR3 contains 15 residues. CDR3 DNA: TGTGCCAGCAGTGGCGCAGGAGCGGGAGTAGACGAGCAGTACTTC. Translation: CASSGAGAGVDEQYF.

The sample holds a few counts of this clonotype. The chain has TRBV7-9 and TRBJ1-1; 11 bases are shared with TRBD1. The germline V gene encodes CDR1 SEHNR and CDR2 FQNEAQ (reference sequence). The J segment lost 4 bases and the V segment lost 3 bases, leaving 7 bases of the junction unmatched. The CDR3 runs to 16 residues. For the CDR3, the DNA is TGTGCCAGCAGCTTTCACGCCGGGACAGGGGGCACTGAAGCTTTCTTT. Protein sequence: CASSFHAGTGGTEAFF.

This clonotype was detected a few times. The chain recombines TRBV19 with TRBJ2-7, with 11 bases matching TRBD1. The V gene end was trimmed by 5 bases and the J gene end by 4 bases; junction bases not matched to a gene: 7. The CDR3 consists of 15 residues. Germline CDR1 and CDR2: LNHDA and SQIVND (reference sequence). The CDR3 DNA reads TGTGCCAGTAGTCCTGGACAGGGGGCGCGTTACGAGCAGTACTTC. Protein product: CASSPGQGARYEQYF.

This clonotype appeared many times. The V gene is TRBV7-2, the J gene TRBJ2-7, with TRBD2 matching 8 bases. The CDR3 has 14 residues. Looked up from germline, CDR1 is SGHTA and CDR2 is FQGNSA. The junction had 3 bases not matched to a gene; V was cut back by 5 bases and J by 0 bases. The CDR3 loop reads CASSRSGVSYEQYF. The CDR3 DNA reads as TGTGCCAGCAGCCGTAGCGGGGTCTCCTACGAGCAGTACTTC.

This clonotype was recorded at least ten times. This chain uses TRBV11-3 with TRBJ2-1; D remains unclear. Between the trimmed V and J ends, which lost 2 bases and 4 bases, there was a span of 6 bases. CDR3 size: 13 residues. The germline V gene encodes CDR1 SGHNT and CDR2 YENEEA. The CDR3 is CASSLWGYNEQFF. The CDR3 DNA follows: TGTGCCAGCAGCTTATGGGGTTACAATGAGCAGTTCTTC. Variable domain in full (rest from reference TRBV11-3 and TRBJ2-1): EAGVVQSPRYKIIEKKQPVAFWCNPISGHNTLYWYLQNLGQGPELLIRYENEEAVDDSQLPKDRFSAERLKGVDSTLKIQPAELGDSAVYLCASSLWGYNEQFFGPGTRLTVL.

The V gene is TRBV19, the J gene TRBJ2-3, with 10 bases matching TRBD2. The germline CDR1 and CDR2 sequences are LNHDA and SQIVND (reference sequence). This CDR3 contains 19 residues. The trim removed 6 bases at V and 4 bases at J, leaving 19 bases unmatched. CDR3 sequence reads: CASRKLGIAGGSRSDTQYF. The CDR3 coding sequence is TGTGCCAGTAGAAAACTGGGAATAGCGGGAGGTAGCAGGTCAGATACGCAGTATTTT.

The CDR3: CASTLGASGGAGSYNEQFF. CDR3 DNA: TGTGCCAGCACCCTAGGGGCTAGCGGGGGGGCCGGTTCCTACAATGAGCAGTTCTTC. The rearrangement uses TRBV7-8 and TRBJ2-1; 12 bases fit TRBD2. The CDR3 loop spans 19 amino acids. Germline V lookup: CDR1 SGHVS, CDR2 FQNEAQ. V lost 7 bases to trimming and J lost 1 base; unmatched junction nucleotides: 14.

This clonotype was recorded many times. The chain joins TRBV7-2 to TRBJ2-2; D ambiguous. V was shortened by 5 bases and J by 5 bases, with 9 bases between the two germline ends. Looked up from germline, CDR1 is SGHTA and CDR2 is FQGNSA. This CDR3 contains 13 residues. The CDR3: CASSLRRTGELFF. In DNA, the CDR3 is TGTGCCAGCAGCCTGCGACGGACCGGGGAGCTGTTTTTT.